The subject of this entry is one TCR beta chain. Antigen specificity is unknown. From germline, CDR1 is SGHRS and CDR2 YFSETQ. V lost 7 bases and J lost 4, with 12 bases in between. The CDR3 covers 14 residues. MiXCR, run by TCRdb on the RT-PCR reads, gives a single entry per CDR3 protein. The repertoire holds 550,000 to 800,000 distinct CDR3 sequences, with about 14% as singletons. The sample comes from a study of response to subunit inactivated influenza vaccine. Whole-study findings and limits: Seasonal influenza vaccination, on each occasion, was suggested by the authors to recruit few new T cells.

V is TRBV5-1 and J is TRBJ2-6, with D perhaps matching TRBD1 (5 bases). The specimen was PBMCs from blood, collected around 15 days before vaccination. The clonotype originates from a man aged 50-59 years who received an inactivated influenza vaccine. The DNA of the CDR3 is TGCGCCAGCGCAAAGGGGTCCGGGGCCAACGTCCTGACTTTC. Protein: CASAKGSGANVLTF. The full variable domain, completed using reference TRBV5-1 and TRBJ2-6, is KAGVTQTPRYLIKTRGQQVTLSCSPISGHRSVSWYQQTPGQGLQFLFEYFSETQRNKGNFPGRFSGRQFSNSRSEMNVSTLELGDSALYLCASAKGSGANVLTFGAGSRLTVL.